This T cell receptor beta chain is from a study of T cell responses to AZD1222 COVID-19 vaccine. Looking at the study overall: Second doses that came at about 4 or about 12 weeks were put together.

Worth noting for this clone: Its antigen is as yet unknown.

Using immunoSEQ multiplex PCR, the repertoire was profiled, and TCRdb retains in-frame clones only, with some absent. The data hold around 140,000 clones, with approximately 92% observed a single time. The CDR3 extends over 15 amino acids. Germline V gives CDR1 SGHTA, CDR2 FQGNSA. V was clipped by 6 bases and J by 4 bases; unmatched bases: 10. Study outcomes and limitations: The study identified only five or six AZD1222 recipients as seropositive at baseline. The donors showed a predominance of white British ancestry and of females, with possible underestimation of clonal diversity.

This TCR came from an adult in good health. This sequence joins TRBV7-2 and TRBJ2-7; the match to TRBD2 covers 9 bases. The material was peripheral blood, obtained on day 0 of AZD1222 vaccination. CDR3 region: CASSQGSGRSYEQYF. As DNA, the CDR3 is TGTGCCAGCAGTCAAGGAAGCGGGAGGAGTTACGAGCAGTACTTC.